Following are 10 T cell receptor beta chains from one sample sequenced in a study of vaccination and CD4 T cells after COVID-19. Scientists ran DNA taken from cultured CD4+ T cells through the Oncomine TCR Beta short-read assay for sequencing. TCRdb called the PCR reads again in MiXCR, with one record for every CDR3 protein. The table lists around 15,000 distinct CDR3 sequences, approximately 67% of them singletons. Stated treatment: approximately nine-day PBMC culture with coronavirus spike peptide pools or control peptides (ViraFEST assay). Antigens of these TCRs are unknown. What was sequenced was CD4+ T cells from blood, cultured in vitro. These receptors originate from a human donor who had recovered from COVID-19.

On this clonotype: The junction and the germline gene differ at one end; a read error may be behind it. The chain uses TRBV20-1 and TRBJ2-5, with 8 bases aligning to TRBD2. The CDR3 length is 16 residues. Germline V lookup: CDR1 DFQATT, CDR2 SNEGSKA (reference sequence). CDR3: CSARGVTGRAMETQYF. Written as DNA, the CDR3 is TGCAGTGCGAGAGGGGTCACCGGGAGGGCCATGGAGACCCAGTACTTC.

The chain couples TRBV6-1 to TRBJ1-5; 7 bases are shared with TRBD1. This CDR3 is built from 14 residues. V lost 7 bases to trimming and J lost 2 bases; unmatched junction nucleotides: 5. Germline-derived CDR1 and CDR2 are MNHNS and SASEGT. The CDR3 spells CASTKGAGNQPQHF. The CDR3 region has the DNA TGTGCCAGCACGAAGGGGGCTGGCAATCAGCCCCAGCATTTT.

The V gene is TRBV5-1, the J gene TRBJ1-1, with D unclear. V shed 4 bases and J shed 5 bases, with 15 bases lying between them. CDR3 length equals 14 residues. CDR1 and CDR2 from the germline V gene are SGHRS and YFSETQ. The CDR3 sequence is CASSPTPVGTEAFF. Written as DNA, the CDR3 is TGCGCCAGCAGCCCCACCCCGGTAGGGACTGAAGCTTTCTTT.

The rearrangement uses TRBV6-5 and TRBJ1-5; D ambiguous. The CDR3 is 14 amino acids. Germline V gene data show CDR1 as MNHEY and CDR2 as SVGAGI. Trimming removed 4 bases at V and 7 bases at J, with 14 bases between. In DNA, the CDR3 is TGTGCCAGCAGTTTCCCCGAGGCATGGCAGCCCCAGCATTTT. Encoded protein: CASSFPEAWQPQHF.

V usage is TRBV19 and J usage is TRBJ1-2; a possible D gene is TRBD1 (5 bases). The V gene lost 10 bases and the J gene lost 5 bases, with 20 bases spanning the gap. The CDR3 extends over 14 amino acids. Germline assignment: CDR1 LNHDA and CDR2 SQIVND (reference sequence). The CDR3 protein is CATGVYQGPYGYTF. The CDR3 DNA sequence: TGTGCCACCGGGGTATACCAGGGCCCGTATGGCTACACCTTC.

In its sample, this clonotype was seen once. The V and J genes are TRBV15 and TRBJ1-1; 7 bases are shared with TRBD1. Trimming took 8 bases from V and 3 from J; bases not matched to a gene: 6. Germline-derived CDR1 and CDR2 are LNHNV and YYDKDF (reference sequence). The CDR3 length is 13 residues. DNA of the CDR3: TGTGCCACCGCACTACAGGGGTACACTGAAGCTTTCTTT. It yields the protein CATALQGYTEAFF.

V gene TRBV6-4 combines with J gene TRBJ2-7; tentative D call: TRBD2 (5 bases). The germline CDR1 and CDR2 sequences are MRHNA and SNTAGT. The CDR3 totals 13 residues. The V end lost 8 bases, the J end lost 5 bases, and 16 bases lay between the germline ends. The CDR3 reads CASPTRILHEQYF. In nucleotides, the CDR3 is TGTGCCAGCCCAACTAGGATTCTCCACGAGCAGTACTTC.

The genes are TRBV28 and TRBJ1-2; perhaps TRBD1 as D (5 bases). The CDR3 sequence is 16 residues long. Trimming removed 3 bases from V and 4 bases from J, with 18 bases in between. CDR1 and CDR2 (germline): MDHEN, SYDVKM. CDR3 in DNA: TGTGCCAGCAGTTTTCGGGGGGGTGAGAGCCGCTATGGCTACACCTTC. This sequence encodes CASSFRGGESRYGYTF.

This rearrangement joins TRBV6-5 to TRBJ2-7, with TRBD1 identical over 7 bases. The V gene end was trimmed by 4 bases and the J gene end by 0 bases; junction bases not matched to a gene: 6. The CDR3 length is 15 residues. The germline V gene has CDR1 MNHEY and CDR2 SVGAGI. CDR3 region: CASSSPRGSSYEQYF. CDR3 coding DNA: TGTGCCAGCAGTTCACCCAGGGGGAGCTCCTACGAGCAGTACTTC.

The V and J genes are TRBV11-2 and TRBJ1-6, with 7 bases that match TRBD1. Germline-derived CDR1 and CDR2 are SGHAT and FQNNGV. The CDR3 is made up of 15 amino acids. V shed 5 bases, J shed 11 bases, and the junction held 12 bases outside the gene matches. CDR3: CASSPTGQVRTPLHF. DNA of the CDR3: TGTGCCAGCAGCCCCACCGGACAGGTCCGGACACCCCTCCACTTT.